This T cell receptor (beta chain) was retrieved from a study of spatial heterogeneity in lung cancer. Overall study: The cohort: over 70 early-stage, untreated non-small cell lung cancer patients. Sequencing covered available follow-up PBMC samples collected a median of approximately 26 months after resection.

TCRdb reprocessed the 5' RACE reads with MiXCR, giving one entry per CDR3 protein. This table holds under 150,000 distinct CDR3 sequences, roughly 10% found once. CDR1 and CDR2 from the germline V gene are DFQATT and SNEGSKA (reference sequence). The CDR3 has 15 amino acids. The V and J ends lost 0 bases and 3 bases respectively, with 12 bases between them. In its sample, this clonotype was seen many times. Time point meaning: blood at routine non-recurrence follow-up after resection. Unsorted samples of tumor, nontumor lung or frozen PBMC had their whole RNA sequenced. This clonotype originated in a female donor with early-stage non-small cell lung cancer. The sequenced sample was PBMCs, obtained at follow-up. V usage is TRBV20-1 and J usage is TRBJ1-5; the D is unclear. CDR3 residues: CSARDPALVNQPQHF. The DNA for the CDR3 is TGCAGTGCTAGAGATCCGGCACTGGTCAATCAGCCCCAGCATTTT.